This TCR beta chain was captured by sequencing in a study of blood T cell repertoires in COVID-19. Across the whole study: T cells, B-cell-depleted T cells, or PBMCs supplied cDNA or gDNA.

Original data processing: For nucleated cells, counts were estimated from reference gene primer amplification. TCRdb's copy holds only in-frame clones and misses some; the assay was immunoSEQ multiplex PCR. V, J and clone size derive from that table, while D and trimming were established from the DNA sequence. The sample yields 200,000 to 250,000 clones, 80% to 90% seen once. Sequenced: peripheral blood. This receptor was taken from a man younger than 45 with COVID-19, enrolled during active disease.

CDR3 residues: CASSLDRGSEQYF. CDR3 nucleotides: TGTGCCAGCAGTCTGGACAGGGGGAGCGAGCAGTACTTC. This chain links TRBV2 with TRBJ2-7, with 10 positions matching TRBD1. Trimming took 5 bases from V and 6 from J; bases not matched to a gene: 4. Germline V gene lookup returns CDR1 SNHLY and CDR2 FYNNEI. CDR3 length equals 13 residues.